The clone carrying this T cell receptor (beta chain) showed up just once. Its antigen remains unknown. V was cut by 5 bases and J by 7 bases, with 15 bases left in between. CDR1 MNHEY and CDR2 SVGAGI come from the germline V gene. There are 13 residues in the CDR3. This specimen belongs to a study of cytomegalovirus exposure and HLA in healthy donors. Study summary: Assignment to the Caucasian-associated ancestry cluster applied to around 80% of the 350 to 500 genotyped donors.

Primers for the PCR totalled 60 Vbeta and 13 Jbeta. Profiled with immunoSEQ multiplex PCR; TCRdb holds only in-frame clones, not every one. There are 100,000 to 150,000 clones in the sample; more than 65% occur only once, and 9.5% to 15% lies in the top ten. Study-wide points: The authors listed some 150 TCR beta chains as cytomegalovirus-associated. Per a prior analysis, the majority of TCR beta V segments were productive roughly 87% or roughly 30% of the time.

Donors had nominal health at sampling but likely had unrecorded immune exposures. The rearrangement links TRBV6-5 to TRBJ2-7; no firm D call. The origin of this receptor is a woman between 40 and 50 years old in good health and CMV-seropositive. The sequencing input was PBMCs. In DNA form, the CDR3 reads TGTGCCAGCAGTACCGTACGTCCCGGGGAGCAGTACTTC. Amino acids: CASSTVRPGEQYF.